Presented here are 8 T cell receptor beta chains from one specimen sequenced in a study of blood T cell repertoires in COVID-19. Method: immunoSEQ multiplex PCR; TCRdb's copy keeps in-frame clones and lacks some. The sample has hundreds of thousands of clones; 75% to 90% are singletons. The source material was peripheral blood. The origin of the receptors is a woman under 30 with acute or convalescent COVID-19.

Only one count was recorded for this clone. The chain employs TRBV24-1 and TRBJ1-1, with a tentative D call TRBD1 (5 bases). CDR1 is KGHDR, CDR2 SFDVKD, per germline. CDR3 length equals 14 residues. The V end lost 4 bases, the J end lost 1 base, and 9 bases lay between the germline ends. The CDR3 nucleotides are TGTGCCACCAGTGAGTCAGGGCGGAACACTGAAGCTTTCTTT. Translated: CATSESGRNTEAFF.

This clone appeared a single time. This chain connects TRBV7-2 to TRBJ1-1, with TRBD1 matching over 7 bases. J lost 11 bases, V lost 4 bases, and 13 bases had no gene match. The germline V gene encodes CDR1 SGHTA and CDR2 FQGNSA. This CDR3 has 14 residues. CDR3 bases: TGTGCCAGCAGCTCCAGAACGGTAGGGGGCTGGGCTTTCTTT. Translated: CASSSRTVGGWAFF.

The rearrangement uses TRBV5-8 and TRBJ1-1; no clear D gene. Trimming stripped 6 bases from V and 8 bases from J, with 11 bases between. The CDR3 runs to 11 residues. Germline assignment: CDR1 SGHTS and CDR2 YDEGEE. CDR3 DNA sequence: TGTGCCAGCACTGGACTTCTGGAAGCTTTCTTT. As protein: CASTGLLEAFF. The full variable domain, completed using reference TRBV5-8 and TRBJ1-1, is EAGVTQSPTHLIKTRGQQATLRCSPISGHTSVYWYQQALGLGLQFLLWYDEGEERNRGNFPPRFSGRQFPNYSSELNVNALELEDSALYLCASTGLLEAFFGQGTRLTVV.

V usage is TRBV6-5 and J usage is TRBJ2-1, with 7 bases aligning to TRBD2. Germline values: CDR1 MNHEY, CDR2 SVGAGI. The CDR3 has 15 amino acids. Trimming at V came to 6 bases and at J to 4 bases, leaving 9 bases not matched to a gene. The CDR3 sequence is CASSVAGGWYNEQFF. CDR3 sequence (DNA): TGTGCCAGCAGCGTAGCGGGTGGATGGTACAATGAGCAGTTCTTC.

The chain is built from TRBV27 and TRBJ2-5; D is ambiguous. V gave up 6 bases and J gave up 5 bases, with 13 bases separating them. The CDR3 extends over 13 amino acids. From germline, CDR1 is MNHEY and CDR2 SMNVEV (reference sequence). CDR3 nucleotides: TGTGCCAGCAGCCCCGGGTCAAGGGAGACCCAGTACTTC. It codes for CASSPGSRETQYF.

J is TRBJ1-1 and V is TRBV4-1, with D unresolved. Per germline, CDR1 MGHRA and CDR2 YSYEKL. CDR3 length: 12 residues. Between the trimmed V and J ends, which lost 4 bases and 7 bases, there was a span of 10 bases. This CDR3 is CASSPTENEAFF. The CDR3 nucleotides read TGCGCCAGCAGCCCTACGGAGAATGAAGCTTTCTTT.

The J gene is TRBJ1-3, the V gene TRBV5-6; 8 positions agree with TRBD1. The CDR3 runs to 15 residues. Germline V CDR1 and CDR2: SGHDT, YYEEEE. The V segment lost 1 base and the J segment 1 base; nucleotides outside the gene matches: 1. This chain's CDR3 is CASSLNRGSGNTIYF. CDR3 bases: TGTGCCAGCAGCTTGAACAGGGGGTCTGGAAACACCATATATTTT. Based on the CDR3 plus reference TRBV5-6 and TRBJ1-3, the full variable domain is DAGVTQSPTHLIKTRGQQVTLRCSPKSGHDTVSWYQQALGQGPQFIFQYYEEEERQRGNFPDRFSGHQFPNYSSELNVNALLLGDSALYLCASSLNRGSGNTIYFGEGSWLTVV.

The chain combines TRBV9 with TRBJ1-2; a possible D gene is TRBD1 (5 bases). Germline V gene data show CDR1 as SGDLS and CDR2 as YYNGEE. Trimming stripped 3 bases from V and 4 bases from J, with 10 bases between. CDR3 length: 13 residues. The CDR3 nucleotides read TGTGCCAGCAGCGGCTCTGACAGCTATGGCTACACCTTC. This codes for CASSGSDSYGYTF.